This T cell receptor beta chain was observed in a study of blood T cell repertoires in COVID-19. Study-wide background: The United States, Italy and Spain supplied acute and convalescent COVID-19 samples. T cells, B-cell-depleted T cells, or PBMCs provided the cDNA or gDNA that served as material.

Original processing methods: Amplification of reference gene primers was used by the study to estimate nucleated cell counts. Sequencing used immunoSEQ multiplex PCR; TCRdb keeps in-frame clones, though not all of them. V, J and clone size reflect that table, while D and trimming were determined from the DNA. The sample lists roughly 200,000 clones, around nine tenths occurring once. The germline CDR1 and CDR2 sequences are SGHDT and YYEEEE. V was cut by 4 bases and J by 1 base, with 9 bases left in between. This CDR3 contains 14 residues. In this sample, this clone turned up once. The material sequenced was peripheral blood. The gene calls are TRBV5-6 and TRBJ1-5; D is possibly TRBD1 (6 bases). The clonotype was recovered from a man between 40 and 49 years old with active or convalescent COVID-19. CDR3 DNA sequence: TGTGCCAGCAGCCTAACAGGGAGCAATCAGCCCCAGCATTTT. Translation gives CASSLTGSNQPQHF.